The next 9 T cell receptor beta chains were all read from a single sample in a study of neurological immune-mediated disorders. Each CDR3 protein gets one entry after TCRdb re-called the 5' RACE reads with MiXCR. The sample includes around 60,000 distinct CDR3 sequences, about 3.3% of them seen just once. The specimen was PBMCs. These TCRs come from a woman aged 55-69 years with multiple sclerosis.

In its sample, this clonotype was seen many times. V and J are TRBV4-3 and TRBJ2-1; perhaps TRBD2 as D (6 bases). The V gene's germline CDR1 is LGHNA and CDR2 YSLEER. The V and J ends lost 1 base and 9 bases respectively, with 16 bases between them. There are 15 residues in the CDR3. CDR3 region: CASSQVSGGGREQFF. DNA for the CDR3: TGCGCCAGCAGCCAAGTCTCCGGGGGAGGTCGTGAGCAGTTCTTC.

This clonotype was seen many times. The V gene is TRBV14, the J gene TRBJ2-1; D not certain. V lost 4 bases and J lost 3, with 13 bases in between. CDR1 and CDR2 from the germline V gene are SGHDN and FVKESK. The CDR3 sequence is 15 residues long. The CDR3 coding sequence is TGTGCCAGCAGCCCGATGACGGGTCGCTACAATGAGCAGTTCTTC. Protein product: CASSPMTGRYNEQFF.

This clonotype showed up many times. The CDR3: CASSPVVGEQYF. The CDR3 coding sequence is TGCGCCAGCAGCCCGGTTGTAGGTGAGCAGTACTTC. The chain employs TRBV5-1 and TRBJ2-7, with no clear D. V gave up 4 bases and J gave up 7 bases, with 12 bases separating them. The CDR3 covers 12 residues. Germline assignment: CDR1 SGHRS and CDR2 YFSETQ.

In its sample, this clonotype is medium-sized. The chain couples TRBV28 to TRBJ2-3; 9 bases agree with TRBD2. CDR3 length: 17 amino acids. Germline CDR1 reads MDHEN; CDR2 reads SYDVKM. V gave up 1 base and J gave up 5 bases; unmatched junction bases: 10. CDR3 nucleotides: TGTGCCAGCAGTTTATCCCGCGGCGGGAGGGCAGGAGATACGCAGTATTTT. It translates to CASSLSRGGRAGDTQYF.

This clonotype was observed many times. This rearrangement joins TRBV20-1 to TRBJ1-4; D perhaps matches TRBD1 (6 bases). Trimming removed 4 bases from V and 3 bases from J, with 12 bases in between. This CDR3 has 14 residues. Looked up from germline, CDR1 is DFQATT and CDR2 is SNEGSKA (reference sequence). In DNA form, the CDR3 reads TGCAGTGCTACACGGGGGCCGGCTAATGAAAAACTGTTTTTT. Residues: CSATRGPANEKLFF.

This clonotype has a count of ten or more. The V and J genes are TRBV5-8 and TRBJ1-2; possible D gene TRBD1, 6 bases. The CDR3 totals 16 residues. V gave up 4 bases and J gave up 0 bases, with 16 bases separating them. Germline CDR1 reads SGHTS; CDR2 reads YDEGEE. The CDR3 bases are TGTGCCAGCAGCCCTATAGGAGGACAGACTAACTATGGCTACACCTTC. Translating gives CASSPIGGQTNYGYTF.

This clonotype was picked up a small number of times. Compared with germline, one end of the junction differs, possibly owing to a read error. The CDR3 DNA reads as TGTGCCAGCAGCTCTGACAGGGTTTGGAGTCAGCCCAAGCATTTT. Amino acids: CASSSDRVWSQPKHF. The chain carries TRBV5-5 and TRBJ1-5; 7 bases are shared with TRBD1. Germline V lookup: CDR1 SGHKS, CDR2 YYEKEE (reference sequence). CDR3 length: 15 amino acids.

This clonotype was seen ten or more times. The CDR3 DNA sequence: TGCAGTGCTAGAGATCTTTTAAGACCGGCCAAAAACATTCAGTACTTC. This encodes CSARDLLRPAKNIQYF. The chain is built from TRBV20-1 and TRBJ2-4; D gene ambiguous. The ends were cut back, 0 bases at V and 1 base at J, with 13 bases in the middle. Germline V CDR1 and CDR2: DFQATT, SNEGSKA (reference sequence). The CDR3 has 16 residues.

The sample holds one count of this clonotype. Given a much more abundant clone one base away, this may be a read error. CDR3 in amino acids: CSADHDNSNTEAFF. Here the CDR3 DNA reads TGCAGTGCTGATCACGACAATTCGAACACTGAAGCTTTCTTT. V is TRBV20-1 and J is TRBJ1-1; D gene uncertain. Trimming shortened V by 5 bases and J by 1 base, and 14 bases separated the two germline ends. Looked up from germline, CDR1 is DFQATT and CDR2 is SNEGSKA (reference sequence). The CDR3 sequence is 14 residues long.